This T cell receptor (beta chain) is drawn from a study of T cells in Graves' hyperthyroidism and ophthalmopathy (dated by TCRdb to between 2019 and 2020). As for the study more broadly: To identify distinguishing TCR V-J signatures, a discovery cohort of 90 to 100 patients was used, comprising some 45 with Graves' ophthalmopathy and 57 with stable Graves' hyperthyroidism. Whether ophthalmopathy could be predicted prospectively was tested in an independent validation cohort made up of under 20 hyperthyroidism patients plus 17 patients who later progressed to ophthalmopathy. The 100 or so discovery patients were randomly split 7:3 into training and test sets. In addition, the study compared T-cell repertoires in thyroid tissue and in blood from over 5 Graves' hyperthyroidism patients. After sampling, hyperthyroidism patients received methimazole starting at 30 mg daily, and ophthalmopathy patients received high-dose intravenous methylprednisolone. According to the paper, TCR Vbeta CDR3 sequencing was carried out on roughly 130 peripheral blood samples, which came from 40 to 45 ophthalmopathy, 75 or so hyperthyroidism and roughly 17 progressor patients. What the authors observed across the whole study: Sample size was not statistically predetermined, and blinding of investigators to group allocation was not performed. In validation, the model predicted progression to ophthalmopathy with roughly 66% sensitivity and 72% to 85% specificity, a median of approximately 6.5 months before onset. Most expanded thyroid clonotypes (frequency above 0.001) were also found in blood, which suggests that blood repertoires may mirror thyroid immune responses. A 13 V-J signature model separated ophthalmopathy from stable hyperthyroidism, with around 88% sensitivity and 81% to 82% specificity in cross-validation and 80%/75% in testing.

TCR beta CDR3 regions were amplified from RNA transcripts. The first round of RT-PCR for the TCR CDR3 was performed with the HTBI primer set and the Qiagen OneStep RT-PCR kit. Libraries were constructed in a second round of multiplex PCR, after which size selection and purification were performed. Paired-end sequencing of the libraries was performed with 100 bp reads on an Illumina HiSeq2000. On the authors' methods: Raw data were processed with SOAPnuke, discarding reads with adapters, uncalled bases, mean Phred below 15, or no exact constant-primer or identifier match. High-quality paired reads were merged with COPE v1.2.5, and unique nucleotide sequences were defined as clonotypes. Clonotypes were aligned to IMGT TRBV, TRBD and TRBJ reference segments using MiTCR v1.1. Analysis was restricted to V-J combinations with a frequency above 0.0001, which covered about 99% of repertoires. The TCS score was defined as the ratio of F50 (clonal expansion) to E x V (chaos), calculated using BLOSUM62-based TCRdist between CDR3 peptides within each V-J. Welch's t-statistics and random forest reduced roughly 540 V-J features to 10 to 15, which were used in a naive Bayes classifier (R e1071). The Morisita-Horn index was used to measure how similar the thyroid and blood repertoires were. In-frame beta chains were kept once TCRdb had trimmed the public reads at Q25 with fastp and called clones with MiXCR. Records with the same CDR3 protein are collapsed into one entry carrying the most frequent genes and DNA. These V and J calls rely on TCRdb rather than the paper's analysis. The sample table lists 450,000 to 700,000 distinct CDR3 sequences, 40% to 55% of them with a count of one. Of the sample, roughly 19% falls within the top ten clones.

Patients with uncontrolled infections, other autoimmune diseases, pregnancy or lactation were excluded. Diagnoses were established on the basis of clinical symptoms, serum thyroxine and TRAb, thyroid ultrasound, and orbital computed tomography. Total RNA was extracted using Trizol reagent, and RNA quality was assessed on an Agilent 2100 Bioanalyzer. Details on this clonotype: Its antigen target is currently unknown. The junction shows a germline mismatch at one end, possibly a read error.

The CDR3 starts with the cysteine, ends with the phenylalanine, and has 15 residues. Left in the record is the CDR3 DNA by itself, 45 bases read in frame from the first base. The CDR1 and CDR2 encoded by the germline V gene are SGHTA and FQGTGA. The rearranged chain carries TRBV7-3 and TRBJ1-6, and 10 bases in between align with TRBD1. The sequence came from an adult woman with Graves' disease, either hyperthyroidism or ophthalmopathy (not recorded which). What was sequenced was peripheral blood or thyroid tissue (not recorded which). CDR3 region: CATSRWTGGNSPLHF. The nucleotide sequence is TGTGCCACCAGCAGGTGGACAGGGGGTAATTCACCCCTCCACTTT.